This record concerns one TCR beta chain sequence. TCRdb's table, derived via immunoSEQ multiplex PCR, lists solely in-frame clones and lacks some. The table includes about 44,000 clones, roughly nine tenths detected once. The data derive from a study of T cell changes during pregnancy in multiple sclerosis. Germline CDR1 SGHRS, CDR2 YFSETQ. V lost 2 bases and J lost 1, with 6 bases in between. This CDR3 comprises 13 residues. The sample was CD4+ T cells from peripheral blood mononuclear cells, taken after pregnancy. The receptor comes from a female donor with multiple sclerosis, enrolled in a pregnancy study. The genes are TRBV5-1 and TRBJ2-5; D ambiguous. The CDR3: CASSFNTQETQYF. CDR3 sequence (DNA): TGCGCCAGCAGCTTTAACACCCAAGAGACCCAGTACTTC.